This entry lists 20 T cell receptor beta chains sequenced from one sample in a study of blood T cell repertoires in COVID-19. The data were produced by immunoSEQ multiplex PCR, yet TCRdb's version contains in-frame clones alone and is incomplete. The table shows more than 250,000 clones, with around 88% occurring only once. Sequencing was performed on peripheral blood. The receptor source for this set is a woman aged 30 to 39 with COVID-19, enrolled during active disease.

The chain couples TRBV5-1 to TRBJ1-1, with D uncertain. The CDR3 consists of 14 residues. Germline V gene lookup returns CDR1 SGHRS and CDR2 YFSETQ. V lost 1 base and J lost 1, with 8 bases in between. The CDR3 here is CASSLYDSNTEAFF. The CDR3 DNA sequence: TGCGCCAGCAGCTTGTATGACTCGAACACTGAAGCTTTCTTT.

Only a few counts were recorded for this clone. The chain couples TRBV5-1 to TRBJ1-1; 8 bases line up with TRBD1. The CDR3 runs 14 residues. Germline V gives CDR1 SGHRS, CDR2 YFSETQ. J lost 6 bases, V lost 4 bases, and 8 bases had no gene match. This chain's CDR3 is CASSIQGEGAEAFF. In DNA form, the CDR3 reads TGCGCCAGCAGCATACAGGGGGAGGGTGCTGAAGCTTTCTTT.

The V gene is TRBV11-3, the J gene TRBJ2-7, with 7 bases that match TRBD1. V lost 1 base to trimming and J lost 3 bases; unmatched junction nucleotides: 6. Germline CDR1 and CDR2: SGHNT and YENEEA. This CDR3 has 15 residues. Written as DNA, the CDR3 is TGTGCCAGCAGCTTAGGGACAGGTCCCCTCTACGAGCAGTACTTC. Its protein is CASSLGTGPLYEQYF.

The chain carries TRBV12-5 and TRBJ2-4; no clear D gene. Germline V CDR1 and CDR2: LGHNT, FRNRAP. This CDR3 region has 16 residues. Trimming removed 4 bases at V and 4 bases at J, with 17 bases between. The CDR3 DNA sequence: TGTGCTAGTGGTTCACTTCTGGGCAGTTATAAAAACATTCAGTACTTC. Its translation is CASGSLLGSYKNIQYF.

The gene calls are TRBV12-5 and TRBJ2-5, with no clear D. The CDR3 is made up of 16 amino acids. Germline CDR1 LGHNT, CDR2 FRNRAP. Trimming shortened V by 4 bases and J by 1 base, and 16 bases separated the two germline ends. CDR3 DNA sequence: TGTGCTAGTGGTTCCTTCGGTACGGTTATCCAAGAGACCCAGTACTTC. It translates to CASGSFGTVIQETQYF.

This clone has just one count. The chain joins TRBV6-2 or TRBV6-3 to TRBJ1-5, with 7 bases that match TRBD1. Germline CDR1 MNHEY, CDR2 SVGEGT. CDR3 length: 15 amino acids. The ends lost 4 bases at V and 4 bases at J; junction bases unmatched: 7. The CDR3: CASSSGQAGNQPQHF. The CDR3 DNA follows: TGTGCCAGCAGTTCCGGACAGGCGGGGAATCAGCCCCAGCATTTT.

This clone was seen a few times. The chain links TRBV6-5 to TRBJ1-1; possible D gene TRBD1, 5 bases. V gave up 8 bases and J gave up 2 bases, with 18 bases separating them. The germline CDR1 and CDR2 sequences are MNHEY and SVGAGI. The CDR3 consists of 15 residues. CDR3 coding DNA: TGTGCCAGCCAATCCGGGGGGTCCGTTAACACTGAAGCTTTCTTT. Translated, it gives CASQSGGSVNTEAFF.

A remark on this clone: Additional DNA sequences in this sample encode the identical CDR3. The V call is TRBV3-1 (or the pseudogene TRBV3-2), the J call TRBJ2-1; 13 bases line up with TRBD2. CDR3 size: 15 residues. Trimming took 4 bases from V and 4 from J; bases not matched to a gene: 1. Germline V gene data show CDR1 as LGHDT and CDR2 as YNNKEL (reference sequence). CDR3 in amino acids: CASSRTSGGYNEQFF. The CDR3 DNA is TGTGCCAGCAGCCGGACTAGCGGGGGATACAATGAGCAGTTCTTC.

The V and J genes are TRBV9 and TRBJ2-7; 8 bases match TRBD1. The V and J ends lost 4 bases and 5 bases, in that order; junction bases with no gene match: 23. Per the germline V gene, CDR1 is SGDLS and CDR2 is YYNGEE. The CDR3 sequence is 19 residues long. The CDR3 DNA is TGTGCCAGCAGCATATCGCCAGGGACAGGCGACCCCCTCGGGGACGAGCAGTACTTC. Its protein product is CASSISPGTGDPLGDEQYF.

CDR3 protein: CASSLRTSRGLISQETQYF. DNA for the CDR3: TGTGCCAGCAGTTTACGGACTAGCAGGGGTTTAATCTCCCAAGAGACCCAGTACTTC. The chain employs TRBV27 and TRBJ2-5; 8 positions agree with TRBD2. The J segment lost 1 base and the V segment lost 2 bases, leaving 15 bases of the junction unmatched. The CDR3 contains 19 residues. Germline V gene sequence: CDR1 MNHEY, CDR2 SMNVEV (reference sequence).

The gene calls are TRBV5-6 and TRBJ1-3; no reliable D call. Germline lookup yields CDR1 SGHDT and CDR2 YYEEEE. The V end lost 1 base, the J end lost 0 bases, and 14 bases lay between the germline ends. The CDR3 consists of 17 residues. In DNA, the CDR3 is TGTGCCAGCAGCTTGATCCGCGGACTGATCTCTGGAAACACCATATATTTT. This codes for CASSLIRGLISGNTIYF.

This clone appeared a few times. The chain carries TRBV30 and TRBJ1-1, with D possibly matching TRBD1 (6 bases). The germline CDR1 and CDR2 sequences are GTSNPN and SVGIG (reference sequence). V was pared by 2 bases and J by 7 bases, with 11 bases between. This CDR3 contains 12 residues. The CDR3 here is CAWSRQGNEAFF. CDR3 DNA: TGTGCCTGGAGTCGGCAGGGGAATGAAGCTTTCTTT. The full variable domain, its missing parts supplied by reference TRBV30 and TRBJ1-1, is SQTIHQWPATLVQPVGSPLSLECTVEGTSNPNLYWYRQAAGRGLQLLFYSVGIGQISSEVPQNLSASRPQDRQFILSSKKLLLSDSGFYLCAWSRQGNEAFFGQGTRLTVV.

The chain joins TRBV11-2 to TRBJ2-5, with D perhaps matching TRBD2 (5 bases). The CDR3 is made up of 15 amino acids. Trimming left V 2 bases short and J 5 bases short, with 15 bases between. CDR1 and CDR2 from the germline V gene are SGHAT and FQNNGV. The CDR3 DNA is TGTGCCAGCAGCTTAATGTGGGCGCGAGGGGAGACCCAGTACTTC. It encodes CASSLMWARGETQYF. Based on the CDR3 plus reference TRBV11-2 and TRBJ2-5, the full variable domain is EAGVAQSPRYKIIEKRQSVAFWCNPISGHATLYWYQQILGQGPKLLIQFQNNGVVDDSQLPKDRFSAERLKGVDSTLKIQPAKLEDSAVYLCASSLMWARGETQYFGPGTRLLVL.

This clone was detected only a few times. The chain combines TRBV7-8 with TRBJ1-1, with 7 bases fitting TRBD1. With 5 bases clipped from V and 4 bases from J, the junction kept 4 bases outside the gene matches. This CDR3 is built from 13 residues. From germline, CDR1 is SGHVS and CDR2 FQNEAQ. The CDR3 region is CASSLGTATEAFF. The DNA of the CDR3 is TGTGCCAGCAGCCTGGGGACAGCCACTGAAGCTTTCTTT.

This clone is a singleton in its sample. The chain is built from TRBV19 and TRBJ2-2; D gene ambiguous. Germline assignment: CDR1 LNHDA and CDR2 SQIVND (reference sequence). The CDR3 is 16 residues long. The V and J ends lost 3 bases and 5 bases respectively, with 16 bases between them. In nucleotides, the CDR3 is TGTGCCAGTAGTATGTTAGGTTGGCAGCGTACCGGGGAGCTGTTTTTT. This gives the protein CASSMLGWQRTGELFF.

V gene TRBV18 combines with J gene TRBJ2-5; D might be TRBD2 (5 bases). The CDR3 is 16 amino acids. Germline values: CDR1 KGHSH, CDR2 LQKENI. V shed 3 bases and J shed 5 bases, with 19 bases lying between them. Here the CDR3 DNA reads TGTGCCAGCTCACCGCCAGGTAGCGCGCTTGGGGAGACCCAGTACTTC. Its translation: CASSPPGSALGETQYF.

In nucleotides, the CDR3 is TGTGCCAGCAGACAACAGGGATTCGGCGGGGAGCTGTTTTTT. As protein: CASRQQGFGGELFF. This chain links TRBV6-5 with TRBJ2-2, with a weak D call TRBD1 (6 bases). Germline V gene sequence: CDR1 MNHEY, CDR2 SVGAGI. The CDR3 extends over 14 amino acids. V was trimmed by 6 bases and J by 7 bases, leaving 15 bases between them.

The genes are TRBV7-8 and TRBJ2-7; 9 bases are a match to TRBD2. This CDR3 contains 16 residues. Germline-derived CDR1 and CDR2 are SGHVS and FQNEAQ. V lost 5 bases to trimming and J lost 3 bases; unmatched junction nucleotides: 11. CDR3 protein: CASSPRRLAVRYEQYF. DNA of the CDR3: TGTGCCAGCAGCCCCAGAAGACTAGCGGTCCGCTACGAGCAGTACTTC.

V usage is TRBV6-5 and J usage is TRBJ1-3; tentative D call: TRBD1 (5 bases). Germline V gene sequence: CDR1 MNHEY, CDR2 SVGAGI. The V gene lost 2 bases and the J gene lost 3 bases, with 11 bases spanning the gap. The CDR3 totals 15 residues. CDR3 protein: CASSYRGLSGNTIYF. DNA of the CDR3: TGTGCCAGCAGTTACCGGGGGTTGAGTGGAAACACCATATATTTT.

This rearrangement joins TRBV4-1 to TRBJ2-3; TRBD2 aligns across 9 bases. The CDR3 is made up of 16 amino acids. Germline V gene data show CDR1 as MGHRA and CDR2 as YSYEKL. V shed 1 base, J shed 2 bases, and the junction held 4 bases outside the gene matches. DNA for the CDR3: TGCGCCAGCAGCCAAGTCAGCGGGGGGCCCACAGATACGCAGTATTTT. It encodes CASSQVSGGPTDTQYF.